This T cell receptor (beta chain) was obtained from a study of blood T cell repertoires in COVID-19. On the study more broadly: Material from acute and convalescent COVID-19 was sourced from the United States, Italy and Spain. The cDNA or gDNA used as material had been derived from T cells, B-cell-depleted T cells, or PBMCs.

Recruits, aged about 18 to 90 years, lived in 24 US areas. The germline gives CDR1 SEHNR, CDR2 FQNEAQ (reference sequence). The CDR3 has 14 amino acids. Trimming left V 4 bases short and J 7 bases short, with 16 bases between. Under the authors' procedure: The assay estimated nucleated cells by amplifying reference gene primers. Repertoires were generated with immunoSEQ multiplex PCR, while TCRdb's copy carries only in-frame clones and drops some. V and J calls plus clone size are reproduced from that table; the DNA served to infer D and trimming. Of 240,000 or so clones listed, 75% to 90% are singletons.

The V gene is TRBV7-9, the J gene TRBJ1-2; D gene uncertain. The sample was PBMCs or T cells enriched from blood (not recorded which). The clonotype originates from a man aged 40-55 years who had recovered from COVID-19. The CDR3 DNA follows: TGTGCCAGCAGCTCAGCGACTAAATTGGGTGGCTACACCTTC. It encodes CASSSATKLGGYTF.